This T cell receptor beta chain was sequenced for a study of CD8+ T cells in alopecia areata. Once RNA had been extracted, it was reverse transcribed into cDNA to act as the sequencing template. Sequencing was performed with immunoSEQ multiplex PCR; in TCRdb, only in-frame clones are kept and a portion is missing. The table lists 150,000 to 200,000 clones, roughly 60% of them singletons. Treatment indicated: oral pan-JAK inhibitor, 5-10 mg twice daily. The TCR sequence derives from a human donor with alopecia areata. The material sequenced was CD4+ T cells sorted from blood, taken at week 24, from a patient treated with tofacitinib.

CDR3 DNA sequence: TGTGCCAGCAGCGCCATAACTACGGGACCCTACAATGAGCAGTTCTTC. Translation: CASSAITTGPYNEQFF. J is TRBJ2-1 and V is TRBV9; D could derive from TRBD1 or TRBD2 (5 bases each). Trimming left V 3 bases short and J 2 bases short, with 15 bases between. CDR1 and CDR2 (germline): SGDLS, YYNGEE. The CDR3 has 16 amino acids.